Sequencing of this TCR beta chain was carried out in a study of Ad26.COV2.S vaccination and SARS-CoV-2 variants. The overall study: Ad26.COV2.S shots went into the muscle once or twice, 56 days apart.

CDR1 and CDR2 from the germline V gene are KGHSH and LQKENI. This CDR3 spans 13 amino acids. V lost 5 bases, J lost 6 bases, and 12 bases lay in between. Notes on the study in general: Non-spike TCR breadth did not differ much between vaccine and placebo recipients. Reported findings describe substantial breadth in spike-specific CD8+ and CD4+ T cell responses following vaccination.

Treatment: 15 to 20 received Ad26.COV2.S at low or high dose, single or two shots; about 5 received placebo; per-sample allocation not given. Samples came from day 63 after the first vaccine or placebo injection. This clone came up once. The target antigen is unknown. Clones were read by immunoSEQ multiplex PCR, and TCRdb kept only the in-frame ones, dropping some. This table holds about 370,000 clones, 75% to 90% found once. Here the sequenced sample was peripheral blood, taken in a trial of Ad26.COV2.S vaccine versus placebo. The sequence was obtained from a person between 18 and 65 years old who received the Ad26.COV2.S COVID-19 vaccine or a placebo. The V gene is TRBV18, the J gene TRBJ2-3; D might be TRBD2 (5 bases). The CDR3 is CASSTGKGDTQYF. CDR3 nucleotides: TGTGCCAGCTCAACCGGGAAGGGCGATACGCAGTATTTT.